The T cell receptor (beta chain) described here comes from a study of molecular identifiers for immune sequencing clone quantification. Regarding this clonotype: Antigen specificity is unknown. At one end, the junction sequence differs from germline, possibly due to a read error.

Study observations and caveats: Over 98% of effector molecules, but under 1% in naive cells, were held by clones with more than 20 RNA copies.

TCRdb reprocessed the PCR reads with MiXCR, giving one entry per CDR3 protein. Of 350,000 or so distinct CDR3 sequences listed, over 20% are singletons. CDR1 and CDR2 (germline): LNHDA, SQIVND (reference sequence). The CDR3 contains 15 residues. This chain uses TRBV19 with TRBJ1-5; TRBD1 might be the D (5 bases). The sequencing input was naive CD8+ T cells from blood, with Jurkat cell RNA spiked in. Specified subset: FACS-sorted CD8+CD4-CCR7+CD45RA+ naive T cells. The receptor's source is a human donor in good health. Some libraries in this study had Jurkat cell RNA spiked in. The CDR3 DNA reads TGTGCCAGTGGTATTTTCGGGACGGCTAATCAGCCCCAGCATTTT. As protein: CASGIFGTANQPQHF.